This TCR beta chain was recovered during a study of T cell changes during pregnancy in multiple sclerosis. The CDR3 spans 13 residues. V lost 5 bases, J lost 3 bases, and 2 bases stayed unmatched. Germline CDR1 is SEHNR and CDR2 is FQNEAQ (reference sequence). TCRdb keeps only in-frame clones here, not all; method: immunoSEQ multiplex PCR. Counted here are 35,000 to 45,000 clones, 75% to 95% occurring once; the ten biggest clones make up roughly 1.9%. Sequences were derived from CD4+ T cells from peripheral blood mononuclear cells, sampled after pregnancy. The chain joins TRBV7-9 to TRBJ1-2, with 8 bases aligning to TRBD1. The receptor comes from a female donor in good health, enrolled as a control in a pregnancy study. The CDR3, as DNA: TGTGCCAGCAGCGCGGACAGGGACTATGGCTACACCTTC. The encoded protein is CASSADRDYGYTF.